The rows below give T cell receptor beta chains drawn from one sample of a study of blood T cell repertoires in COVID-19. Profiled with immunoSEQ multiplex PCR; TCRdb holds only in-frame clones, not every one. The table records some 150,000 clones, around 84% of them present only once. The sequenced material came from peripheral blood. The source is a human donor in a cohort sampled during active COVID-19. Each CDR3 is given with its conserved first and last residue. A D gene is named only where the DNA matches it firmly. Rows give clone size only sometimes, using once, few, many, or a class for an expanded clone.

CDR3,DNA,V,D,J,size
CAWSPQGAGSEKLFF,TGTGCCTGGAGTCCCCAAGGGGCCGGCTCGGAAAAACTGTTTTTT,TRBV30,-,TRBJ1-4,-
CASSKGFGGYEQYF,TGTGCCAGCAGTAAGGGCTTCGGAGGCTACGAGCAGTACTTC,TRBV6-5,-,TRBJ2-7,-
CSVEHYFSTDTQYF,TGCAGCGTTGAACACTACTTTAGCACAGATACGCAGTATTTT,TRBV29-1,-,TRBJ2-3,-
CASSQTLYEQYF,TGTGCCAGCAGCCAGACACTCTACGAGCAGTACTTC,TRBV3-1/TRBV3-2,-,TRBJ2-7,-
CASSVGAVPNSPLHF,TGTGCCAGCAGCGTAGGTGCAGTTCCTAATTCACCCCTCCACTTT,TRBV9,-,TRBJ1-6,-
CASSPRTGGAYNEQFF,TGTGCCAGCAGCCCAAGAACGGGAGGCGCCTACAATGAGCAGTTCTTC,TRBV3-1/TRBV3-2,TRBD2,TRBJ2-1,-
CASTRDSRGGEQYF,TGTGCCAGCACACGGGACAGCCGAGGGGGAGAGCAGTACTTC,TRBV5-4,TRBD1,TRBJ2-7,-
CASSPRQGAGNSPLHF,TGTGCCAGCAGCCCCCGACAGGGAGCGGGTAATTCACCCCTCCACTTT,TRBV4-2,TRBD1,TRBJ1-6,-
CASSQMGGEAFSGNTIYF,TGTGCCAGCAGCCAGATGGGAGGCGAGGCCTTCTCTGGAAACACCATATATTTT,TRBV3-1/TRBV3-2,-,TRBJ1-3,-
CASSSRHYNEQFF,TGTGCCAGCAGTTCCCGACACTACAATGAGCAGTTCTTC,TRBV6-5,-,TRBJ2-1,-
CASSLMRGRSTDTQYF,TGTGCCAGCAGCTTGATGAGGGGGCGTAGCACAGATACGCAGTATTTT,TRBV5-5,TRBD1,TRBJ2-3,-
CASSPGQGGNTIYF,TGTGCCAGCTCACCCGGACAGGGTGGAAACACCATATATTTT,TRBV18,TRBD1,TRBJ1-3,-
CASRAGGSRVSNQPQHF,TGTGCCAGCAGGGCGGGAGGGAGCAGGGTTAGCAATCAGCCCCAGCATTTT,TRBV2,-,TRBJ1-5,-
CASSPGQWNTEAFF,TGTGCCAGCTCACCTGGACAGTGGAACACTGAAGCTTTCTTT,TRBV18,-,TRBJ1-1,-
CASSQVRGTEAFF,TGTGCCAGCAGCCAAGTAAGAGGCACTGAAGCTTTCTTT,TRBV3-1/TRBV3-2,-,TRBJ1-1,-
CASRFPGVNYGYTF,TGTGCCAGCAGGTTCCCCGGAGTTAACTATGGCTACACCTTC,TRBV2,-,TRBJ1-2,-
CSVCRGVNTEAFF,TGCAGCGTTTGCAGAGGAGTGAACACTGAAGCTTTCTTT,TRBV29-1,-,TRBJ1-1,-
CASSQGRGLVKETQYF,TGTGCCAGCAGCCAAGGGAGGGGGCTGGTAAAAGAGACCCAGTACTTC,TRBV4-2,-,TRBJ2-5,-
CASSQETGPGNTIYF,TGTGCCAGCAGCCAAGAGACAGGGCCTGGAAACACCATATATTTT,TRBV4-2,TRBD1,TRBJ1-3,-
CASSRLGQGGGYTF,TGTGCCAGCAGCCGCCTTGGACAGGGAGGAGGCTACACCTTC,TRBV3-1/TRBV3-2,TRBD1,TRBJ1-2,-
CASSPHGGLSYEQYF,TGTGCCAGCAGCCCCCACGGGGGACTCTCCTACGAGCAGTACTTC,TRBV7-2,-,TRBJ2-7,once
CASSYSTPPQHF,TGTGCCAGCAGTTACTCGACTCCGCCCCAGCATTTT,TRBV6-2/TRBV6-3,-,TRBJ1-5,-
CASSGARGAQHF,TGTGCCAGCAGCGGAGCCCGGGGGGCCCAGCATTTT,TRBV5-6,-,TRBJ1-5,few
CASSLESNSEAFF,TGCGCCAGCAGCCTGGAGTCTAATTCTGAAGCTTTCTTT,TRBV5-1,-,TRBJ1-1,-
CASSPAGGPATNEKLFF,TGTGCCAGCAGCCCGGCGGGGGGACCTGCAACTAATGAAAAACTGTTTTTT,TRBV7-7,-,TRBJ1-4,-
CASSFGTGREQYF,TGCGCCAGCAGCTTCGGGACAGGGCGCGAGCAGTACTTC,TRBV5-1,TRBD1,TRBJ2-7,-
CASSQGTSGIGELFF,TGCGCCAGCAGCCAAGGCACTAGCGGGATCGGGGAGCTGTTTTTT,TRBV4-1,TRBD2,TRBJ2-2,-
CASSPSGSGTGGYTF,TGTGCCAGCAGTCCCTCAGGGTCGGGCACAGGGGGCTACACCTTC,TRBV28,-,TRBJ1-2,-
CASSLVPGGGGGYTF,TGTGCCAGCAGCTTAGTGCCAGGGGGCGGCGGTGGCTACACCTTC,TRBV11-2,TRBD1,TRBJ1-2,-
CAWRGFGAGDPYGYTF,TGTGCCTGGAGGGGGTTTGGGGCAGGGGACCCCTATGGCTACACCTTC,TRBV30,-,TRBJ1-2,-
CAWIPRRGMASPLHF,TGTGCCTGGATCCCGAGGAGAGGGATGGCTTCACCCCTCCACTTT,TRBV30,-,TRBJ1-6,-
CASSVSGGAGDTQYF,TGTGCCAGTAGTGTTAGCGGGGGGGCGGGAGATACGCAGTATTTT,TRBV19,TRBD2,TRBJ2-3,-
CASSSGVYQPQHF,TGTGCCAGCAGTTCAGGGGTATATCAGCCCCAGCATTTT,TRBV12-3/TRBV12-4,-,TRBJ1-5,-
CASSLQGIAYGYTF,TGTGCCAGCAGCTTACAGGGGATTGCCTATGGCTACACCTTC,TRBV7-2,-,TRBJ1-2,-
CASSRGQAYGYTF,TGTGCCAGCAGCCGCGGGCAGGCATATGGCTACACCTTC,TRBV6-5,-,TRBJ1-2,-
CASNRGTEAFF,TGTGCCAGTAATCGGGGCACTGAAGCTTTCTTT,TRBV19,-,TRBJ1-1,-
CASSSGTRDFGEKLFF,TGCGCCAGCAGTTCGGGTACCAGGGACTTTGGGGAAAAACTGTTTTTT,TRBV5-1,-,TRBJ1-4,-
CASSHADRDAPGNTIYF,TGCGCCAGCAGCCATGCGGACAGGGACGCTCCAGGAAACACCATATATTTT,TRBV4-1,TRBD1,TRBJ1-3,-
CAGTRLAGETQYF,TGTGCCGGGACCCGACTAGCTGGTGAGACCCAGTACTTC,TRBV30,TRBD2,TRBJ2-5,-
CASSFGQGGEKLFF,TGTGCCAGCAGCTTCGGACAGGGGGGGGAAAAACTGTTTTTT,TRBV5-8,TRBD1,TRBJ1-4,-
CATSRGLRGYHNEQFF,TGTGCCACCAGCAGAGGCCTTCGAGGGTACCACAATGAGCAGTTCTTC,TRBV15,-,TRBJ2-1,-
CSVEDAGHYNEQFF,TGCAGCGTTGAAGATGCGGGGCACTACAATGAGCAGTTCTTC,TRBV29-1,-,TRBJ2-1,-
CAISAAGTGNTEAFF,TGTGCCATCAGCGCCGCGGGGACAGGGAACACTGAAGCTTTCTTT,TRBV10-3,TRBD1,TRBJ1-1,-
CASSTGQGSSPLHF,TGTGCCAGCAGCACGGGACAGGGAAGCTCACCCCTCCACTTT,TRBV5-4,TRBD1,TRBJ1-6,-
CASSVGWDRNSPLHF,TGTGCCAGCAGCGTAGGTTGGGACAGGAATTCACCCCTCCACTTT,TRBV9,TRBD1,TRBJ1-6,-
CAWSGGQTWDTIYF,TGTGCCTGGAGTGGGGGGCAGACCTGGGACACCATATATTTT,TRBV30,-,TRBJ1-3,-
CASSVTSSADGYTF,TGCGCCAGCAGCGTGACAAGTTCCGCCGATGGCTACACCTTC,TRBV5-1,-,TRBJ1-2,-
CASSLEPTAYEQYF,TGTGCCAGCAGCTTAGAACCGACTGCCTACGAGCAGTACTTC,TRBV7-2,-,TRBJ2-7,-
CASSQASGGADTQYF,TGCGCCAGCAGCCAAGCTAGCGGGGGGGCAGATACGCAGTATTTT,TRBV4-3,TRBD2,TRBJ2-3,-
CASSRGLAGGLYNEQFF,TGTGCCAGCAGCCGGGGACTAGCGGGGGGGCTCTACAATGAGCAGTTCTTC,TRBV11-3,TRBD2,TRBJ2-1,-
CASRRTRSSYNEQFF,TGCGCCAGCAGGAGAACTAGAAGCTCCTACAATGAGCAGTTCTTC,TRBV10-2,-,TRBJ2-1,-
CASTGGSGNTIYF,TGTGCCAGCACCGGGGGCTCTGGAAACACCATATATTTT,TRBV11-3,-,TRBJ1-3,-
CASSRGGALAKNIQYF,TGTGCCAGCAGCCGGGGGGGTGCTTTAGCCAAAAACATTCAGTACTTC,TRBV5-4,TRBD2,TRBJ2-4,-
CASSMNRGRSEKLFF,TGTGCCAGTAGTATGAACAGGGGGCGCAGTGAAAAACTGTTTTTT,TRBV19,TRBD1,TRBJ1-4,once
CASTRTGLNYGYTF,TGTGCCAGCACCCGTACAGGGTTAAACTATGGCTACACCTTC,TRBV27,-,TRBJ1-2,-